This T cell receptor (beta chain) appears in the sequencing data of a study of blood T cell repertoires in COVID-19 (TCRdb year 2020). Concerning the study at large: Collaborator samples came from the United States, Italy and Spain and covered acute and convalescent phases of COVID-19. The dataset comprised deeply sampled blood TCRbeta repertoires from subjects exposed to, actively infected with, or recovered from COVID-19. Where available, HLA class I and class II types were obtained from metadata supplied by the sample provider rather than from assay-based typing. A freely available public database, intended as a resource for researchers studying the immune response to SARS-CoV-2, is where the repertoires were released. The samples were drawn from the first 160 participants of the ongoing ImmuneRACE study and from 1,254 subjects provided by 6 global collaborators. The prospective study material was composed of cDNA or gDNA derived from T cells, B-cell-depleted T cells, or PBMCs. Nearly every sample came with metadata listing a de-identified subject ID, COVID-19 status, age in years and sex. General conclusions and limits of the study: Clinical and demographic metadata were provided uncurated, with the amount varying by source and participant.

Note on this clone: The antigen it recognizes is unknown. Base qualities were left out, and no much larger clone turns up one base away.

TCRbeta CDR3 regions were amplified from genomic DNA by means of the immunoSEQ Assay, a bias-controlled multiplex PCR. On the study's bioinformatics: Nucleated cell counts per sample were estimated from amplification of reference gene primers within the assay. Sequence reads were collapsed and filtered to measure the absolute abundance of every unique TCRbeta CDR3 rearrangement. Productive Simpson clonality was computed per sample as the square root of Simpson's diversity index over productive rearrangements. TCRdb holds this immuneACCESS table with in-frame rearrangements only. Some clones are missing; in checked studies, unresolved V genes explain under half, and the rest has no known cause. The V and J calls and clone size were taken over from that table, and D and trimming were inferred from the DNA. Recorded for this sample are 90,000 or so clones; around four fifths of them occurred a single time. The ten largest clonotypes hold roughly an eighth of the sample.

Whole blood was collected in K2EDTA tubes by collaborating institutions according to the institutions' own protocols. For TCRbeta analysis, collaborators shipped samples as frozen whole blood, isolated PBMCs, or DNA extracted from either of those sample types. The TCR comes from a human donor in a cohort sampled during active COVID-19. The sequencing input was peripheral blood.

The DNA sequence follows: TGTGCCAGCACCCGCGGGGGGCGAAACTCCTACGAGCAGTACTTC. Its protein product is CASTRGGRNSYEQYF. Recombination linked TRBV2 to TRBJ2-7; 8 middle bases align to TRBD2. V and J are trimmed by 7 bases and 0 bases, and the gene matches miss 8 bases of the junction. The CDR3 sequence holds 15 residues, the cysteine and phenylalanine included. Of all the DNA, just the CDR3 is kept, 45 bases in frame from base 1. The CDR1 and CDR2 encoded by the germline V gene are SNHLY and FYNNEI.